Following are 5 T cell receptor beta chains from one sample sequenced in a study of blood T cell repertoires in COVID-19 (dated by TCRdb to about 2020). The library was made by the immunoSEQ multiplex PCR assay. This immuneACCESS table, as held by TCRdb, lists in-frame sequences with V and J called but not all clones. Of the missing ones, under half trace to an unresolved V gene in checked studies; the others have no known cause. In all, the sample holds fewer than 200,000 clones, and about 78% of those were seen once. The top ten constitute 17% of the sample. Sequenced material: PBMCs or T cells enriched from blood (not recorded which). These receptors were collected from a woman aged 50 to 60 who had recovered from COVID-19.

This clone was seen only a few times. The gene calls are TRBV4-2 and TRBJ1-2, with 8 bases fitting TRBD1. In germline, CDR1 is LGHNA, CDR2 YNFKEQ. CDR3 length: 15 amino acids. The V and J ends lost 1 base and 4 bases, in that order; junction bases with no gene match: 5. CDR3 DNA sequence: TGTGCCAGCAGCCAAGGGACCGACAGGGGCTATGGCTACACCTTC. Translated, it gives CASSQGTDRGYGYTF.

J is TRBJ2-7 and V is TRBV6-2 or TRBV6-3; D unclear. Trimming took off 5 bases at V and 3 bases at J, with 11 bases between the two ends. The CDR3 is 13 amino acids. Germline lookup yields CDR1 MNHEY and CDR2 SVGEGT. The CDR3 loop is CASSPRLIYEQYF. In nucleotides, the CDR3 is TGTGCCAGCAGTCCCAGGTTGATCTACGAGCAGTACTTC.

This chain uses TRBV6-2 or TRBV6-3 with TRBJ2-7, with TRBD1 matching 10 bases. This CDR3 region has 14 residues. Unmatched junction bases numbered 4, after V lost 4 bases and J lost 4 bases. Germline V gives CDR1 MNHEY, CDR2 SVGEGT. DNA for the CDR3: TGTGCCAGCAGTTCCGGACAGGGGGGGTACGAGCAGTACTTC. Protein product: CASSSGQGGYEQYF.

In this sample, this clone turned up once. The V gene is TRBV7-2, the J gene TRBJ1-2; D unresolved. CDR1 is SGHTA, CDR2 FQGNSA, per germline. The V end was cut by 1 base, the J end by 6 bases, with 15 bases between. The CDR3 sequence is 15 residues long. The CDR3 DNA reads as TGTGCCAGCAGCTTAGATAGAGGGAATTGGGATGGCTACACCTTC. Protein product: CASSLDRGNWDGYTF.

V and J are TRBV21-1 and TRBJ2-3; TRBD1 is the table's D call and was not checked against the DNA. TRBV21-1 corresponds to a pseudogene. This CDR3 contains 13 residues. The CDR3 here is CASSPRQGDTQYF. CDR3 nucleotide sequence: TGTGCCAGCAGCCCACGACAGGGCGATACGCAGTATTTT.